This TCR beta chain is drawn from a study of blood T cell repertoires in COVID-19. Assay used: immunoSEQ multiplex PCR; TCRdb lists only in-frame clones, some missing. The table shows more than 150,000 clones, with more than 70% occurring only once. Germline assignment: CDR1 MGHRA and CDR2 YSYEKL. This CDR3 has 17 residues. The ends lost 3 bases at V and 4 bases at J; junction bases unmatched: 13. The sample consisted of peripheral blood. The V call is TRBV4-1, the J call TRBJ2-7; TRBD2 matches 9 bases. This receptor was taken from a young man with active or convalescent COVID-19. This chain's CDR3 is CASSHYSAGLADYEQYF. In DNA, the CDR3 is TGCGCCAGCAGCCATTATTCCGCGGGACTAGCAGATTACGAGCAGTACTTC.